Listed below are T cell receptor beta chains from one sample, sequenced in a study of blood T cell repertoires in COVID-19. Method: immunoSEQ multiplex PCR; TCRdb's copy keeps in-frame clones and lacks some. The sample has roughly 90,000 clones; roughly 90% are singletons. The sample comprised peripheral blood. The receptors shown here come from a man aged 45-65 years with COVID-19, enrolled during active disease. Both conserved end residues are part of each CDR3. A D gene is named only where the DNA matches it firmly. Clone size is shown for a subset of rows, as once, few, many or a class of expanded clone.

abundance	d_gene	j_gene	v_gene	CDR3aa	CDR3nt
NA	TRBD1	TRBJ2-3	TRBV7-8	CASSLGRDREQYF	TGTGCCAGCAGCTTAGGCAGGGACAGGGAGCAGTATTTT
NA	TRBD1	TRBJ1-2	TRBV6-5	CASSATGAYGYTF	TGTGCCAGCAGCGCGACAGGGGCTTATGGCTACACCTTC
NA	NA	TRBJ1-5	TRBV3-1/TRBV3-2	CASSQDFGGRGNQPQHF	TGTGCCAGCAGCCAAGATTTCGGGGGAAGGGGCAATCAGCCCCAGCATTTT
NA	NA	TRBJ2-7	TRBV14	CASSRLGQIYEQYF	TGTGCCAGCAGCCGCCTCGGACAGATCTACGAGCAGTACTTC
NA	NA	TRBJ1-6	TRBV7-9	CASSLGALPYNSPLHF	TGTGCCAGCAGCCTAGGGGCCCTCCCCTATAATTCACCCCTCCACTTT
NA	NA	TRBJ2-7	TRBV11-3	CASSLFSGSTYEQYF	TGTGCCAGCAGCTTATTTTCCGGGAGTACCTACGAGCAGTACTTC
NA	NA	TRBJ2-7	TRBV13	CASSDRTSYEQYF	TGTGCCAGCAGCGACAGAACCTCCTACGAGCAGTACTTC
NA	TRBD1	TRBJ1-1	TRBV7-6	CASSLGQGNTEAFF	TGTGCCAGCAGCTTGGGACAGGGGAACACTGAAGCTTTCTTT
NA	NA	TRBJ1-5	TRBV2	CASSEGGYQPQHF	TGTGCCAGCAGTGAGGGGGGATATCAGCCCCAGCATTTT
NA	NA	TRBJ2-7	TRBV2	CASRGRWYEQYF	TGTGCCAGCAGGGGCAGGTGGTACGAGCAGTACTTC
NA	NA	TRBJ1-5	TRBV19	CASRWTENSNQPQHF	TGTGCCAGTAGATGGACAGAAAATAGCAATCAGCCCCAGCATTTT
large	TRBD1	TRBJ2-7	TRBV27	CASGAPGQGYEQYF	TGTGCCAGCGGAGCCCCGGGACAGGGTTACGAGCAGTACTTC
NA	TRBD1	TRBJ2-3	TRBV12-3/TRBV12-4	CASRLRGPDTQYF	TGTGCCAGCAGACTTAGGGGGCCAGATACGCAGTATTTT
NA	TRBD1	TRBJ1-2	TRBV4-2	CASSQDFQGAPSYGYTF	TGTGCCAGCAGCCAAGATTTCCAGGGGGCGCCTAGCTATGGCTACACCTTC
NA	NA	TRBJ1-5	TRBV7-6	CASSLDSFSNQPQHF	TGTGCCAGCAGCTTGGACAGCTTTAGCAATCAGCCCCAGCATTTT
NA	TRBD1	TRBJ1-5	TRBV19	CASQQGTGSNQPQHF	TGTGCCAGTCAACAGGGGACAGGTTCCAATCAGCCCCAGCATTTT
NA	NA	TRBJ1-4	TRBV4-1	CASSQPTGLIGEKLFF	TGCGCCAGCAGCCAACCAACAGGGTTGATCGGGGAAAAACTGTTTTTT
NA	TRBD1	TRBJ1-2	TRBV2	CASRVDRGSGYTF	TGTGCCAGCAGGGTGGACAGGGGTAGTGGCTACACCTTC
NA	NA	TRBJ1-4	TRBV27	CASSLRPSVITNEKLFF	TGTGCCAGCAGTTTACGGCCGAGCGTTATAACTAATGAAAAACTGTTTTTT
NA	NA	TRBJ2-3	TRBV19	CASSMLATTDTQYF	TGTGCCAGCTCAATGCTAGCGACCACAGATACGCAGTATTTT
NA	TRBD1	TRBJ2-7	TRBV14	CASSQEPDRIYEQYF	TGTGCCAGCAGCCAAGAACCGGACAGGATTTACGAGCAGTACTTC
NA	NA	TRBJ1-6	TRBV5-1	CASSPGSDNSPLHF	TGCGCCAGCAGCCCAGGGTCTGATAATTCACCCCTCCACTTT
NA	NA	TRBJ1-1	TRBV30	CAWRMNLNTEAFF	TGTGCCTGGAGGATGAACTTGAACACTGAAGCTTTCTTT
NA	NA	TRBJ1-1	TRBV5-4	CASSLEAGGLEAFF	TGTGCCAGCAGCTTGGAAGCCGGGGGATTAGAAGCTTTCTTT
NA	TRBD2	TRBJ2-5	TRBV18	CASSSRTSGGHRRETQYF	TGTGCCAGCTCATCTCGGACTAGCGGGGGGCACCGGAGGGAGACCCAGTACTTC
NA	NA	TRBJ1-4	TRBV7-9	CASSLVDTEKLFF	TGTGCCAGCAGCTTAGTGGACACTGAAAAATTGTTTTTT
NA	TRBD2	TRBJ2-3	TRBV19	CASRRLAGVSTSTDTQYF	TGTGCCAGTAGACGACTAGCGGGGGTCTCCACTAGCACAGATACGCAGTATTTT
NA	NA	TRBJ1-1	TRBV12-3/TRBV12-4	CASSLWANTEAFF	TGTGCCAGCAGTTTATGGGCAAACACTGAAGCTTTCTTT
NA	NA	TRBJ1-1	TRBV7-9	CASSLPLAENTEAFF	TGTGCCAGCAGCTTACCCTTAGCCGAGAACACTGAAGCTTTCTTT
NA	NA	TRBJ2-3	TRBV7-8	CASSFSAADTQYF	TGTGCCAGCAGCTTTTCAGCGGCAGATACGCAGTATTTT
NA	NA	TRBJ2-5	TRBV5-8	CASSLGLSQETQYF	TGTGCCAGCAGCTTGGGGCTCAGCCAAGAGACCCAGTACTTC
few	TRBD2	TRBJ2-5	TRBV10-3	CATQGRGGQETQYF	TGTGCCACCCAGGGGCGGGGGGGCCAAGAGACCCAGTACTTC
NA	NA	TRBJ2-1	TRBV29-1	CSAGTRSYNEQFF	TGCAGCGCGGGGACACGCTCCTACAATGAGCAGTTCTTC
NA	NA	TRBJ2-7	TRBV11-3	CASSLGQAASYEQYF	TGTGCCAGCAGCTTAGGGCAGGCAGCCTCCTACGAGCAGTACTTC
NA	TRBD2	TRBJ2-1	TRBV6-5	CASSYVLAGSYNEQFF	TGTGCCAGCAGTTACGTATTAGCGGGGTCCTACAATGAGCAGTTCTTC
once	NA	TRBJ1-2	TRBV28	CASSFYRQGYTF	TGTGCCAGCAGTTTCTACAGGCAGGGCTACACCTTC
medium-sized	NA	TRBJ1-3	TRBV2	CASNIGNTIYF	TGTGCCAGCAACATTGGAAACACCATATATTTT
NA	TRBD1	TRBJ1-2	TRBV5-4	CASSPTGGGNGYTF	TGTGCCAGCAGTCCCACAGGGGGCGGGAATGGCTACACCTTC
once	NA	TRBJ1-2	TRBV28	CATGTYDSGYTF	TGTGCCACCGGAACTTACGACAGTGGCTACACCTTC
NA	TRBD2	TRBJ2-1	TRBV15	CATSRGLAGAPYNEQFF	TGTGCCACCAGCAGGGGACTAGCGGGGGCCCCCTACAATGAGCAGTTCTTC
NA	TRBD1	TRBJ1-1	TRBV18	CASSRDRNTEAFF	TGTGCCAGCTCACGGGACAGAAACACTGAAGCTTTCTTT
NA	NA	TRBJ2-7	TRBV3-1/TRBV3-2	CASSHSGEGYEQYF	TGTGCCAGCAGTCATTCGGGGGAAGGCTACGAGCAGTACTTC
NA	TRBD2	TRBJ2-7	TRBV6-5	CASTSSIAGLYEQYF	TGTGCCAGCACCTCAAGTATAGCGGGGCTCTACGAGCAGTACTTC
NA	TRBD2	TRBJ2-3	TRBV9	CASSVALAVDTQYF	TGTGCCAGCAGCGTAGCCCTAGCGGTAGATACGCAGTATTTT
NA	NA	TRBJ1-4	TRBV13	CASSLGQGAEKLFF	TGTGCCAGCAGCTTAGGACAAGGGGCGGAAAAACTGTTTTTT
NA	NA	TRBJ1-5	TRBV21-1	CASSAPGQLNQPQHF	TGTGCCAGCAGCGCACCCGGACAGCTCAATCAGCCCCAGCATTTT
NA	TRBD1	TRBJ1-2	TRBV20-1	CSASQSLDREKGGYTF	TGCAGTGCCAGTCAATCCCTGGACAGGGAGAAGGGCGGCTACACCTTC
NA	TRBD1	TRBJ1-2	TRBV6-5	CASSGTDYGYTF	TGTGCCAGCAGCGGGACAGACTATGGCTACACCTTC
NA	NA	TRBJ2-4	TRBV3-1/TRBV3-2	CASSVDGAKNIQYF	TGTGCCAGCAGCGTAGACGGGGCCAAAAACATTCAGTACTTC
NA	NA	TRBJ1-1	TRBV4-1	CASSPNPGGGGMNTEAFF	TGCGCCAGCAGCCCTAACCCCGGGGGCGGGGGGATGAACACTGAAGCTTTCTTT
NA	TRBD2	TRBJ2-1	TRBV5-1	CASSLPTSGGDEQFF	TGCGCCAGCAGCTTGCCGACTAGCGGGGGAGATGAGCAGTTCTTC
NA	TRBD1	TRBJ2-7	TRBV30	CAWSPARGHEQYF	TGTGCCTGGAGTCCGGCGAGGGGGCACGAGCAGTACTTC
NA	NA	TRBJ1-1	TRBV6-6	CASNTGSNTEAFF	TGTGCCAGCAATACAGGGTCGAACACTGAAGCTTTCTTT
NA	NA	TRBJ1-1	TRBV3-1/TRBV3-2	CASSQEYYSKAFF	TGTGCCAGCAGCCAGGAATACTACTCAAAAGCTTTCTTT
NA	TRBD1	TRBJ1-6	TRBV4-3	CASSQKYLGGQGHNSPLHF	TGCGCCAGCAGCCAAAAATACTTAGGGGGACAGGGCCATAATTCACCCCTCCACTTT
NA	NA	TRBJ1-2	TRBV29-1	CSVGQNNYGYTF	TGCAGCGTAGGACAGAATAACTATGGCTACACCTTC
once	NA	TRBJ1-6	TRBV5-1	CASSLSYSNSPLHF	TGCGCCAGCAGCTTGTCCTACTCTAATTCACCCCTCCACTTT
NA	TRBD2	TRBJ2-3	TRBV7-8	CASSYLAGGRTDTQYF	TGTGCCAGCAGCTACCTAGCGGGGGGTAGAACAGATACGCAGTATTTT
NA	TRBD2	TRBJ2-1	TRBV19	CASSESGLAVHEQFF	TGTGCCAGTAGTGAATCGGGACTAGCGGTTCATGAGCAGTTCTTC
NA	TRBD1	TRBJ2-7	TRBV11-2	CASSFGQGAPLYEQYF	TGTGCCAGCAGCTTCGGACAGGGGGCACCCCTCTACGAGCAGTACTTC